A selection of T cell receptor beta chains follows, all from one sample in a study of cytomegalovirus exposure and HLA in healthy donors. The data were produced by immunoSEQ multiplex PCR, yet TCRdb's version contains in-frame clones alone and is incomplete. The data hold 200,000 or so clones, with 65% to 80% observed a single time. Source material: PBMCs. Receptor source: a girl aged 2 to 10 in good health and CMV-seronegative. Both conserved end residues are part of each CDR3. Fields, in order: clone size, V gene, D gene, J gene, CDR3 protein, CDR3 DNA. D genes are given only for firm matches. Clone size is shown for a subset of rows, as once, few, many or a class of expanded clone.

size: .; V: TRBV9; D: .; J: TRBJ1-4; CDR3: CASSVEGSWGELFF; DNA: TGTGCCAGCAGCGTAGAGGGATCATGGGGCGAACTGTTTTTT
size: .; V: TRBV5-4; D: .; J: TRBJ2-7; CDR3: CASSSAADEQYF; DNA: TGTGCCAGCAGCTCAGCGGCGGACGAGCAGTACTTC
size: .; V: TRBV9; D: TRBD2; J: TRBJ2-1; CDR3: CASSVLIGGDYNEQFF; DNA: TGTGCCAGCAGCGTACTCATTGGGGGGGACTACAATGAGCAGTTCTTC
size: .; V: TRBV10-3; D: TRBD1; J: TRBJ1-1; CDR3: CAISESEDRGAFF; DNA: TGTGCCATCAGTGAGTCGGAGGACAGGGGAGCTTTCTTT
size: .; V: TRBV19; D: .; J: TRBJ2-2; CDR3: CASAGPIAVGELFF; DNA: TGTGCCAGTGCCGGACCCATAGCGGTCGGGGAGCTGTTTTTT
size: .; V: TRBV2; D: .; J: TRBJ1-1; CDR3: CASSVDFPNTEAFF; DNA: TGTGCCAGCAGTGTGGACTTCCCGAACACTGAAGCTTTCTTT
size: .; V: TRBV6-1; D: .; J: TRBJ2-7; CDR3: CASSEAYAGKVYEQYF; DNA: TGTGCCAGCAGTGAAGCGTATGCAGGGAAGGTGTACGAGCAGTACTTC
size: .; V: TRBV7-3; D: .; J: TRBJ2-3; CDR3: CASSFRGSTDTQYF; DNA: TGTGCCAGCAGCTTTAGGGGGAGTACAGATACGCAGTATTTT
size: .; V: TRBV4-1; D: TRBD2; J: TRBJ2-2; CDR3: CASSQGGRGKGTGELFF; DNA: TGCGCCAGCAGCCAAGGAGGGCGGGGGAAGGGCACCGGGGAGCTGTTTTTT
size: once; V: TRBV18; D: .; J: TRBJ1-1; CDR3: CASSDSHGSTEAFF; DNA: TGTGCCAGCTCGGATTCTCACGGGAGCACTGAAGCTTTCTTT
size: .; V: TRBV6-5; D: TRBD1; J: TRBJ2-2; CDR3: CASSSQGSTGELFF; DNA: TGTGCCAGCAGTTCACAGGGGAGTACCGGGGAGCTGTTTTTT
size: once; V: TRBV6-5; D: TRBD2; J: TRBJ2-5; CDR3: CASRLAGGSWETQYF; DNA: TGTGCCAGCAGACTAGCGGGGGGGAGTTGGGAGACCCAGTACTTC
size: few; V: TRBV5-6; D: .; J: TRBJ2-2; CDR3: CASSQAVGTGELFF; DNA: TGTGCCAGCAGCCAGGCAGTGGGCACCGGGGAGCTGTTTTTT
size: .; V: TRBV2; D: TRBD2; J: TRBJ2-5; CDR3: CASSEALLSGGLQETQYF; DNA: TGTGCCAGCAGTGAAGCGCTTCTTAGCGGGGGATTACAAGAGACCCAGTACTTC
size: .; V: TRBV5-1; D: TRBD1; J: TRBJ1-2; CDR3: CASSDQGVDYGYTF; DNA: TGCGCCAGCAGCGATCAGGGGGTGGACTATGGCTACACCTTC
size: .; V: TRBV6-5; D: TRBD1; J: TRBJ2-5; CDR3: CASSYRQGQTQYF; DNA: TGTGCCAGCAGTTACCGACAGGGCCAGACCCAGTACTTC
size: .; V: TRBV19; D: TRBD1; J: TRBJ1-1; CDR3: CASSLDRDTEAFF; DNA: TGTGCCAGTAGTCTAGACAGGGATACTGAAGCTTTCTTT
size: .; V: TRBV7-9; D: .; J: TRBJ1-2; CDR3: CASSLAEDSSAYGYTF; DNA: TGTGCCAGCAGCTTAGCCGAGGACAGCAGTGCCTATGGCTACACCTTC
size: .; V: TRBV10-2; D: .; J: TRBJ1-2; CDR3: CASSDVGQGEDGYTF; DNA: TGCGCCAGCAGTGATGTCGGGCAGGGTGAGGATGGCTACACCTTC
size: .; V: TRBV19; D: TRBD2; J: TRBJ2-2; CDR3: CASTLLREAGELFF; DNA: TGTGCCAGTACCCTCCTCCGGGAGGCCGGGGAGCTGTTTTTT
size: .; V: TRBV18; D: .; J: TRBJ2-2; CDR3: CASSPLYRGTGELFF; DNA: TGTGCCAGCTCACCACTTTATCGGGGCACCGGGGAGCTGTTTTTT
size: once; V: TRBV7-8; D: TRBD2; J: TRBJ2-1; CDR3: CASRATSGSLYEQFF; DNA: TGTGCCAGCAGAGCCACTAGCGGGAGTTTATATGAGCAGTTCTTC
size: .; V: TRBV7-6; D: TRBD1; J: TRBJ1-1; CDR3: CASSLDRGTGRFSEAFF; DNA: TGTGCCAGCAGCTTAGACCGCGGGACAGGGAGATTCAGTGAAGCTTTCTTT
size: .; V: TRBV25-1; D: TRBD2; J: TRBJ2-3; CDR3: CASSEWTRAGGNTDTQYF; DNA: TGTGCCAGCAGTGAATGGACCCGAGCGGGAGGGAACACAGATACGCAGTATTTT
size: .; V: TRBV9; D: .; J: TRBJ1-1; CDR3: CASSVGEQAEAFF; DNA: TGTGCCAGCAGCGTAGGGGAACAGGCTGAAGCTTTCTTT
size: .; V: TRBV5-1; D: .; J: TRBJ1-1; CDR3: CASSIGRGDRLTEAFF; DNA: TGCGCCAGCAGCATCGGGAGGGGCGATAGATTAACTGAAGCTTTCTTT
size: .; V: TRBV19; D: .; J: TRBJ2-1; CDR3: CASSTGVNEQFF; DNA: TGTGCCAGTAGTACAGGGGTGAATGAGCAGTTCTTC
size: .; V: TRBV5-1; D: .; J: TRBJ2-2; CDR3: CASSFRGHTGELFF; DNA: TGCGCCAGCAGCTTTCGGGGTCACACCGGGGAGCTGTTTTTT
size: .; V: TRBV2; D: .; J: TRBJ2-1; CDR3: CASSSDFYNEQFF; DNA: TGTGCCAGCAGTTCCGACTTCTACAATGAGCAGTTCTTC
size: .; V: TRBV6-1; D: .; J: TRBJ1-5; CDR3: CASRIEGYSNQPQHF; DNA: TGTGCCAGCAGAATTGAGGGTTATAGCAATCAGCCCCAGCATTTT
size: .; V: TRBV29-1; D: .; J: TRBJ1-1; CDR3: CSVLGGNTEAFF; DNA: TGCAGCGTTTTAGGGGGGAACACTGAAGCTTTCTTT
size: .; V: TRBV6-1; D: .; J: TRBJ1-2; CDR3: CASSDQGSRGYTF; DNA: TGTGCCAGCAGTGATCAGGGGTCGCGGGGCTACACCTTC
size: .; V: TRBV7-2; D: .; J: TRBJ1-4; CDR3: CASSFQWGDEKLFF; DNA: TGTGCCAGCAGCTTTCAGTGGGGGGATGAAAAACTGTTTTTT
size: .; V: TRBV7-8; D: TRBD1; J: TRBJ1-1; CDR3: CASSLSGTGGTEAFF; DNA: TGTGCCAGCAGCTTATCGGGGACAGGGGGCACTGAAGCTTTCTTT
size: .; V: TRBV13; D: TRBD1; J: TRBJ2-7; CDR3: CASSSYTGQGLYEQYF; DNA: TGTGCCAGCAGCTCATATACGGGACAGGGGTTATACGAGCAGTACTTC
size: once; V: TRBV9; D: .; J: TRBJ2-5; CDR3: CASSVLGRVQETQYF; DNA: TGTGCCAGCAGCGTTTTGGGGCGTGTGCAAGAGACCCAGTACTTC
size: .; V: TRBV30; D: .; J: TRBJ2-3; CDR3: CAWSVGLGDTQYF; DNA: TGTGCCTGGAGTGTAGGCCTCGGGGATACGCAGTATTTT
size: once; V: TRBV5-4; D: TRBD1; J: TRBJ2-1; CDR3: CASSSGRVDRVEQFF; DNA: TGTGCCAGCAGCTCCGGTCGGGTCGACAGGGTGGAGCAGTTCTTC
size: .; V: TRBV5-6; D: .; J: TRBJ1-1; CDR3: CASSLPGNTEAFF; DNA: TGTGCCAGCAGCTTGCCAGGGAACACTGAAGCTTTCTTT
size: .; V: TRBV18; D: .; J: TRBJ2-7; CDR3: CASSPAGLVQYF; DNA: TGTGCCAGCTCACCAGCAGGGCTTGTGCAGTACTTC